This TCR beta chain stems from a study of T-cell reconstitution after alpha-beta-depleted transplantation in children. Study observations and caveats: A year had passed since transplant, and T-cell counts and diversity by then came mostly from newly produced T cells. The study traced high day-60 TCRbeta diversity in some patients to surviving recipient T cells and thymic progenitors. After transplant, at about two months, alpha-beta T cells were reportedly derived from several hundred expanded graft clones.

This clonotype came up a few times. The antigen remains unidentified. TCRbeta library preparation incorporated unique molecular identifiers. One entry per CDR3 protein, called by TCRdb with MiXCR from the PCR reads. Among about a million distinct CDR3 sequences listed, about 29% were seen once. Germline V gives CDR1 DFQATT, CDR2 SNEGSKA (reference sequence). CDR3 length equals 11 residues. V was clipped by 1 base and J by 3 bases, with 3 bases between them. Sequencing was performed on PBMCs, mostly from graft donor cells, taken 360 days after TCRalphabeta/CD19-depleted stem cell transplant. The sequence was collected from a boy younger than two who had a stem cell transplant for SCID, so the T cells may come from the graft donor. The rearrangement uses TRBV20-1 and TRBJ1-1, with D unresolved. The CDR3 nucleotides are TGCAGTGCTAGAGCCTACACTGAAGCTTTCTTT. Its translation: CSARAYTEAFF.